This T cell receptor beta chain was captured by sequencing in a study of PD-L1 blockade in urothelial cancer. On the study more broadly: Atezolizumab (1,200 mg intravenously every 3 weeks) began at some point between 2014 and 2016 for patients. Analysis of the blood was performed 3 weeks (second dose) and 6 weeks after treatment start.

The time point was: pretreatment peripheral blood. Locally advanced or metastatic urothelial carcinoma was present in patients. Overall study findings and caveats: In blood sampled pretreatment, TCR clonality below the median predicted better survival.

V lost 2 bases to trimming and J lost 2 bases; unmatched junction nucleotides: 5. Germline CDR1 and CDR2: MNHNS and SASEGT. CDR3 length: 17 residues. With respect to this clone: Its target is unknown.

Some clones are missing from TCRdb's copy, which holds only in-frame ones; the method was immunoSEQ multiplex PCR. This sample has 70,000 to 95,000 clones, with roughly 90% found just once. The V and J genes are TRBV6-1 and TRBJ2-7; 14 bases are a match to TRBD2. The receptor was isolated from a woman older than 75 with urothelial cancer. The sequencing used PBMCs, collected around atezolizumab (anti-PD-L1) treatment. This chain's CDR3 is CASSEPPGLAGAYEQYF. DNA for the CDR3: TGTGCCAGCAGTGAACCTCCGGGACTAGCGGGAGCCTACGAGCAGTACTTC.